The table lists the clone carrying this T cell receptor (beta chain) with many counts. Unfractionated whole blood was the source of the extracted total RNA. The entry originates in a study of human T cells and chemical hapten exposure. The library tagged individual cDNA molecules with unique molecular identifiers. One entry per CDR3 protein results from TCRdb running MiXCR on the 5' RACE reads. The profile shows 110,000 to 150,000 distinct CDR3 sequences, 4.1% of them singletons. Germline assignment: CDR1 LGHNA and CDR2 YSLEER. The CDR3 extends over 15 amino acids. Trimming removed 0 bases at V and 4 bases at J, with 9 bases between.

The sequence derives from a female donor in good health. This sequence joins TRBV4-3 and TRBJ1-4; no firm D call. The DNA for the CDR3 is TGCGCCAGCAGCCAAGATAGGCGGTTTAATGAAAAACTGTTTTTT. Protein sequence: CASSQDRRFNEKLFF.